This T cell receptor beta chain was found in a study of blood T cells in healthy people across ages. Caucasian, healthy and from Russia, the donors were aged between about 6 and 100. Peripheral blood was drawn, ten milliliters per donor. The second PCR ran about 6 to 11 cycles with a sample-barcoded 5' primer and J-beta primers. The template-switch adaptor was a 5' adaptor with 12 random nucleotides. It tagged each cDNA molecule. TCRdb used MiXCR to reprocess the 5' RACE reads, holding one entry per CDR3 protein. This repertoire shows about 800,000 distinct CDR3 sequences, around 25% found once; its top ten account for more than 3%. The CDR3 spans 15 residues. The germline V gene encodes CDR1 MDHEN and CDR2 SYDVKM. V shed 3 bases, J shed 4 bases, and the junction held 5 bases outside the gene matches. The sample holds one count of this clonotype. These data also formed part of another study, on T cells of mothers and their children. That report notes: Pairs that are related and pairs that are unrelated have TCR recombination output shaped similarly by thymic selection.

This TCR derives from a boy between 5 and 17 years old in good health. The source material was blood. This chain links TRBV28 with TRBJ2-3; 9 bases align to TRBD2. This CDR3 reads CASSFGGGASDTQYF. The CDR3 nucleotides read TGTGCCAGCAGTTTCGGCGGGGGGGCTTCAGATACGCAGTATTTT.